These 3 T cell receptor beta chains originate from one sample sequenced in a study of T cell clonotyping in hematopoietic cell transplantation. TCRdb keeps only in-frame clones here, not all; method: immunoSEQ multiplex PCR. The data contain some 10,000 clones, 80% to 95% of them singletons. What was sequenced was peripheral blood mononuclear cells. These receptors were obtained from a woman aged 45-65 years in good health. Some clones in this sample may be carry-over from other donors' samples.

V gene TRBV19 combines with J gene TRBJ2-2; D is perhaps TRBD1 (5 bases). V gave up 6 bases and J gave up 1 base, with 15 bases separating them. Germline V CDR1 and CDR2: LNHDA, SQIVND (reference sequence). The CDR3 loop spans 16 amino acids. This CDR3 reads CASRVTGGWNTGELFF. The CDR3 bases are TGTGCCAGTAGGGTTACAGGCGGATGGAACACCGGGGAGCTGTTTTTT.

The genes are TRBV10-3 and TRBJ2-1, with a weak D call TRBD1 (6 bases). Germline V gives CDR1 ENHRY, CDR2 SYGVKD. Trimming removed 6 bases at V and 7 bases at J, with 7 bases between. The CDR3 spans 11 residues. The CDR3 sequence: CAIRGGNEQFF. The CDR3 bases are TGTGCCATCAGAGGGGGTAATGAGCAGTTCTTC.

This sequence joins TRBV28 and TRBJ2-2; D call uncertain. The CDR3 is 12 amino acids. V gave up 2 bases and J gave up 7 bases, with 5 bases separating them. Germline V gives CDR1 MDHEN, CDR2 SYDVKM. CDR3 sequence reads: CASSLVGGELFF. CDR3 bases: TGTGCCAGCAGTTTAGTAGGCGGGGAGCTGTTTTTT.